The T cell receptor (beta chain) described here comes from a study of cytomegalovirus exposure and HLA in healthy donors. Study-level findings and limits: In a later analysis, TCR association rates varied by HLA locus: DRB1 most, HLA-C fewest.

This clone was seen only once. Its antigen remains unidentified. V lost 3 bases and J 3 bases, leaving 11 bases between the germline ends. The CDR3 runs 14 residues. Germline values: CDR1 SGHAT, CDR2 FQNNGV. Vbeta (60) and Jbeta (13) primers were used in the PCR. TCRdb's copy holds only in-frame clones and misses some; the assay was immunoSEQ multiplex PCR. This sample has about 120,000 clones, with roughly four fifths found just once. The genes are TRBV11-2 and TRBJ1-1, with unresolved D. This clonotype was obtained from a man aged 35 to 55 in good health and CMV-seronegative. Input material: PBMCs. The CDR3 DNA is TGTGCCAGCAGCTTCGGTCGGTTTGACACTGAAGCTTTCTTT. Its protein product is CASSFGRFDTEAFF.